This T cell receptor beta chain was documented in a study of blood T cell repertoires in COVID-19. The CDR3 extends over 14 amino acids. The V gene end was trimmed by 2 bases and the J gene end by 7 bases; junction bases not matched to a gene: 8. Germline V gene data show CDR1 as WNHNN and CDR2 as SYGVQD (reference sequence). Generated by immunoSEQ multiplex PCR, the TCRdb table keeps only in-frame clones and is missing some. This sample has about 370,000 clones, with about nine tenths found just once. The source of this sequence is a woman aged 35 to 49 who had been exposed to COVID-19. The chain joins TRBV10-1 to TRBJ2-7; the match to TRBD1 covers 7 bases. The source material was PBMCs or T cells enriched from blood (not recorded which). In DNA form, the CDR3 reads TGCGCCAGCAGTGAGCTACTCGCAGGGGGTGAGCAGTACTTC. As protein: CASSELLAGGEQYF.